This T cell receptor beta chain is drawn from a study of blood T cell repertoires in COVID-19 (dated by TCRdb to the early 2020s). In terms of the full investigation: Collaborator samples came from the United States, Italy and Spain and covered acute and convalescent phases of COVID-19. The material from the prospective study consisted of cDNA or gDNA derived from T cells, B-cell-depleted T cells, or PBMCs. Deeply sampled blood TCRbeta repertoires from subjects exposed to, actively infected with, or recovered from COVID-19 were included in the dataset. The repertoires were made available in a free public database intended to serve as a resource for research on the immune response to SARS-CoV-2. Samples came from the ongoing ImmuneRACE study (first 160 participants) plus 1,254 subjects from 6 global collaborators. The sample metadata nearly always contained a de-identified subject ID, COVID-19 status, age in years and sex. Where HLA class I and class II types were available, the types were taken from metadata supplied by the sample provider, not from assay-based typing.

TCRbeta CDR3 regions were amplified from genomic DNA using the immunoSEQ Assay, a bias-controlled multiplex PCR. Regarding the original processing steps: Nucleated cell counts per sample were estimated from amplification of reference gene primers within the assay. To quantify the absolute abundance of each unique TCRbeta CDR3 rearrangement, sequence reads were collapsed and filtered. For each sample, productive Simpson clonality was calculated by taking the square root of Simpson's diversity index across productive rearrangements. The source is immuneACCESS, and TCRdb retained only in-frame sequences with V and J called. Part of the clones is not carried over; for the studies checked, unresolved V genes explain less than half of this, and the remainder is unexplained. Clone size and the V and J calls come from that table; the DNA yielded D and trimming. The sample table holds about 180,000 clones, of which 80% to 90% were seen once. Together, the top ten hold less than 2% of the sample.

CDR1 is given as SNHLY and CDR2 as FYNNEI, both from the germline V gene. Including the terminal cysteine and phenylalanine, the CDR3 comprises 15 residues. Only CDR3 DNA remains: 45 bases, in frame from the first base. From V the trimming removes 3 bases and from J it removes 8 bases, while the gene matches leave 9 bases of the junction unaccounted for. In regard to this clone: It lacks a known antigen. No base quality information exists; no much larger clone differs at one position.

The investigation overall reported the following: The quantity of clinical and demographic metadata differed by source and by participant and was supplied without curation.

Samples from volunteer blood donors who had recovered from COVID-19 were contributed by a second Seattle source. Each collaborating institution followed its own protocols to collect whole blood in K2EDTA tubes. Collaborator samples were shipped for TCRbeta analysis as frozen whole blood, isolated PBMCs, or DNA extracted from either sample type. Sequencing was performed on peripheral blood. The sequence links TRBV2 to TRBJ1-5; 8 middle bases align to TRBD1. This TCR was sampled from a young man who had recovered from COVID-19. The CDR3 is CASSDAGGTGKPQHF. The DNA is TGTGCCAGCAGTGATGCAGGGGGCACCGGTAAGCCCCAGCATTTT.